The subject of this entry is one T cell receptor (beta chain). Its antigen remains unknown. This specimen comes from a study of post-analysis software for immune sequencing data. Unique-molecular-identifier-tagged TCR beta cDNA libraries were used. Some 500,000 cDNA molecules were obtained per 1 to 10 million input T cells. TCRdb re-called the PCR reads with MiXCR, one entry per CDR3 protein. This table has 650,000 to 900,000 distinct CDR3 sequences, roughly 46% appearing once. Overall study results and limits: About five TRBV segments (TRBV5-6, TRBV5-1 and TRBV20-1 among them) occurred more frequently in patients than in controls. F-measure co-clustering was strong for batch-matched samples.

The germline V gene encodes CDR1 DFQATT and CDR2 SNEGSKA (reference sequence). This CDR3 comprises 16 residues. Trimming at V came to 6 bases and at J to 5 bases, leaving 16 bases not matched to a gene. The sequenced sample was blood. The receptor was derived from a girl aged 5-17 years with multiple sclerosis. The rearrangement joins TRBV20-1 to TRBJ2-7; 10 positions agree with TRBD1. The CDR3 region has the DNA TGCAGTGCCGATGGGGCCCCCGGGACAGGGGAGAACGAGCAGTACTTC. This gives the protein CSADGAPGTGENEQYF.